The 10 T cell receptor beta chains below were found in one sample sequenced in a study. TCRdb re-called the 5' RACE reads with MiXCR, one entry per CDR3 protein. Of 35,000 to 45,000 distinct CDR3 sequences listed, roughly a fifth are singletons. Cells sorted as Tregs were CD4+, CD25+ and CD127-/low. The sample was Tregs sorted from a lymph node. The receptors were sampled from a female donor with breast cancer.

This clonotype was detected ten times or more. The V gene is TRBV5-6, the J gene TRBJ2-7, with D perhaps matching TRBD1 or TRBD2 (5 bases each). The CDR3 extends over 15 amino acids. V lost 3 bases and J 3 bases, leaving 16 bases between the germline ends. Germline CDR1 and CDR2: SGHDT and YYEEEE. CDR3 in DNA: TGTGCCAGCAGCTCAACCGGGACGGGGTACTACGAGCAGTACTTC. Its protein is CASSSTGTGYYEQYF.

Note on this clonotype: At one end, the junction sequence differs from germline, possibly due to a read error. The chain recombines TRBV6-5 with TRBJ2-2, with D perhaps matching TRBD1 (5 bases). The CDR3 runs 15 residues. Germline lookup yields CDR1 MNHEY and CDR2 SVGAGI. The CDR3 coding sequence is TGTGCCGGCAGTTCCAGGGTTGCGAACACCGGGGAGCTGTTTTTT. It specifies CAGSSRVANTGELFF.

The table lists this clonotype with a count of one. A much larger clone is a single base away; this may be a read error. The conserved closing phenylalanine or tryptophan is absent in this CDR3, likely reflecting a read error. The CDR3 region is CASSSNIPDYGYTI. CDR3 in DNA: TGCGCCAGCAGCTCAAACATCCCGGACTATGGCTACACCATC. The chain links TRBV5-1 to TRBJ1-2; D gene ambiguous. CDR1 and CDR2 from the germline V gene are SGHRS and YFSETQ. V was trimmed by 3 bases and J by 3 bases, leaving 12 bases between them. CDR3 length: 14 residues.

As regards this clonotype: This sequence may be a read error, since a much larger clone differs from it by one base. DNA of the CDR3: TGTGCCAGCAGCCAAGATTGGGGGAATCAGCCCCGGCATTTT. Protein product: CASSQDWGNQPRHF. The chain couples TRBV4-2 to TRBJ1-5, with D maybe TRBD1 (5 bases). This CDR3 region has 14 residues. In germline, CDR1 is LGHNA, CDR2 YNFKEQ.

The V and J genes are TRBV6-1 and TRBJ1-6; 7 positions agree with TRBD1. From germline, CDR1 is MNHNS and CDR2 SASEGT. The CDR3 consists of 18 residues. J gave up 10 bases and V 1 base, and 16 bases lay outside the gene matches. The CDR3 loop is CASSEEARGPYSYSPLHF. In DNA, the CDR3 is TGTGCCAGCAGTGAAGAGGCGAGGGGGCCTTACAGTTACTCACCCCTCCACTTT.

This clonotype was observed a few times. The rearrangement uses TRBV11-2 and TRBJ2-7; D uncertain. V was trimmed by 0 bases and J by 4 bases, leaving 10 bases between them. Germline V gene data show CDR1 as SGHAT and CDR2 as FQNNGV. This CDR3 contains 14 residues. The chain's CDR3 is CASSLDGPNYEQYF. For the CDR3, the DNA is TGTGCCAGCAGCTTAGATGGGCCGAATTACGAGCAGTACTTC. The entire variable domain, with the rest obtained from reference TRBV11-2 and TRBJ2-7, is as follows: EAGVAQSPRYKIIEKRQSVAFWCNPISGHATLYWYQQILGQGPKLLIQFQNNGVVDDSQLPKDRFSAERLKGVDSTLKIQPAKLEDSAVYLCASSLDGPNYEQYFGPGTRLTVT.

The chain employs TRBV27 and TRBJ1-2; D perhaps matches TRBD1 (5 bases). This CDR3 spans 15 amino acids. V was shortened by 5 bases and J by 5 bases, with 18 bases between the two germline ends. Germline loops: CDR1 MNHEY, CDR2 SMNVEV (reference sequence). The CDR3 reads CASSPTPGQAYGYTF. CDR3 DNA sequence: TGTGCCAGCAGTCCCACACCCGGACAAGCTTATGGCTACACCTTC.

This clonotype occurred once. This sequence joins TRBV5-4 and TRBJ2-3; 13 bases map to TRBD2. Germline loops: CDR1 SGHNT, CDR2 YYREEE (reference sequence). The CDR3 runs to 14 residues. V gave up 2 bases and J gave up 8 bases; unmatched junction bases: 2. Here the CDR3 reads CASSLRTSGSTQYF. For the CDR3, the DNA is TGTGCCAGCAGCTTAAGGACTAGCGGGAGTACGCAGTATTTT.

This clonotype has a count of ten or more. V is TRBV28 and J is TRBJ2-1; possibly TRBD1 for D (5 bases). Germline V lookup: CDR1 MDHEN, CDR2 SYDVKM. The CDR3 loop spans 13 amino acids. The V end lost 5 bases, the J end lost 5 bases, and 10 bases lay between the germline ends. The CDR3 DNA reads TGTGCCAGCAGTCGGCAGGGAAACAATGAGCAGTTCTTC. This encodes CASSRQGNNEQFF.

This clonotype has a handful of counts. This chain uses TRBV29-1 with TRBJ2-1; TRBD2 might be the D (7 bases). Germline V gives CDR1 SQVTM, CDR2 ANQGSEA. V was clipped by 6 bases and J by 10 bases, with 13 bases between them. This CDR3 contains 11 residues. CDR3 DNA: TGCAGCGTCCGGAGGGGGGGAGAGCAGTTCTTC. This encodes CSVRRGGEQFF.